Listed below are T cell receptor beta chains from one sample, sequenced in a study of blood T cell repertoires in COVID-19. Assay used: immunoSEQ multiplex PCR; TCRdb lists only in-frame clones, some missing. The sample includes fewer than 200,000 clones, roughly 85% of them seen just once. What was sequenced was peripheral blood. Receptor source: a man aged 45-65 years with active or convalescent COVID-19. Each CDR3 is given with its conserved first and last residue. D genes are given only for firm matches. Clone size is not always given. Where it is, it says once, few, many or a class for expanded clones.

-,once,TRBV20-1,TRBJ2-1,TGCAGTGCTAGAGACAACAATGAGCAGTTCTTC,CSARDNNEQFF
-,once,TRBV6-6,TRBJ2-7,TGTGCCAGCAGTAAACACTCCCGCCAGGCCGAGCAGTACTTC,CASSKHSRQAEQYF
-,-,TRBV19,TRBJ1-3,TGTGCCAGTACGGGTACGTCTGGAAACACCATATATTTT,CASTGTSGNTIYF
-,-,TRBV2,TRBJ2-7,TGTGCCAGCAATTCGGTATCCTACGAGCAGTACTTC,CASNSVSYEQYF
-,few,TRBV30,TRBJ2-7,TGTGCCTGGAGTCACCGGCGGGCTCGGCAAGGGGAGCAGTACTTC,CAWSHRRARQGEQYF
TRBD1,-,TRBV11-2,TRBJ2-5,TGTGCCAGCAGCTTTGGTTGGGGACAGGGCAATTTAGAGACCCAGTACTTC,CASSFGWGQGNLETQYF
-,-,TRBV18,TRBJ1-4,TGTGCCAGCTCACCACCGAATCAGGGTGAAAAACTGTTTTTT,CASSPPNQGEKLFF
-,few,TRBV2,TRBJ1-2,TGTGCCAGCAGTGTGAACGAGGGCTATGGCTACACCTTC,CASSVNEGYGYTF
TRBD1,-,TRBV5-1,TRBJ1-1,TGCGCCAGCAGCATAACGGGACAGGAGTTCACTGAAGCTTTCTTT,CASSITGQEFTEAFF
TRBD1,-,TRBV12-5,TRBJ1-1,TGTGCTAGTGGAGCGGGACAGGGACAATTGAACACTGAAGCTTTCTTT,CASGAGQGQLNTEAFF
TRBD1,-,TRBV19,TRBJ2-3,TGTGCCAGTACCAAAAGACAGGGGATTTCAGATACGCAGTATTTT,CASTKRQGISDTQYF
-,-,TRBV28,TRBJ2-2,TGTGCCACACTGGAGGCAGCTAAAAGCGGGGAGCTGTTTTTT,CATLEAAKSGELFF
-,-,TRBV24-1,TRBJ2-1,TGTGCCACCCGGGGGGCTAACTACAATGAGCAGTTCTTC,CATRGANYNEQFF
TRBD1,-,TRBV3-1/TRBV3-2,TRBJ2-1,TGTGCCAGCAGCCAAGAAGGGACAGGGGGCACCCTTTACAATGAGCAGTTCTTC,CASSQEGTGGTLYNEQFF
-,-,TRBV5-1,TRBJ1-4,TGCGCCAGCAGCTTGGGTGGTGGAGGTAATGAAAAACTGTTTTTT,CASSLGGGGNEKLFF
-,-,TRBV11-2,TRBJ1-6,TGTGCCAGCACCTCGGGTGGGAATTCACCCCTCCACTTT,CASTSGGNSPLHF
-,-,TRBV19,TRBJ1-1,TGTGCCAGTACTGGGACATTAGGCGACACTGAAGCTTTCTTT,CASTGTLGDTEAFF